Following are 26 T cell receptor beta chains from one sample sequenced in a study of T cell repertoires in cytomegalovirus infection. TCRdb itself ran the reads through MiXCR, one entry per CDR3 protein. The sample consists of 350,000 to 550,000 distinct CDR3 sequences, 30% to 40% of them appearing once. Sample: PBMCs. These receptors were taken from a human donor in good health (CMV status not recorded). Some clones in this sample may be carry-over from other donors' samples.

This chain links TRBV7-6 with TRBJ2-7; 7 nucleotides line up with TRBD1. CDR3 length equals 14 residues. CDR1 and CDR2 from the germline V gene are SGHVS and FNYEAQ. Trimming at V came to 5 bases and at J to 4 bases, leaving 8 bases not matched to a gene. The CDR3 DNA is TGTGCCAGCAGCACAGGGATACAGGGGTACGAGCAGTACTTC. It codes for CASSTGIQGYEQYF. The full variable domain, rest sourced from reference TRBV7-6 and TRBJ2-7, is GAGVSQSPRYKVTKRGQDVALRCDPISGHVSLYWYRQALGQGPEFLTYFNYEAQQDKSGLPNDRFSAERPEGSISTLTIQRTEQRDSAMYRCASSTGIQGYEQYFGPGTRLTVT.

This clonotype was detected many times. Here the CDR3 reads CASSAGTGVDSPLHF. The CDR3 coding sequence is TGTGCCAGCAGCGCCGGGACAGGGGTGGATTCACCCCTCCACTTT. The chain recombines TRBV11-2 with TRBJ1-6; TRBD1 agrees at 10 bases. V shed 5 bases and J 8 bases; nucleotides not matched to a gene: 6. The CDR3 contains 15 residues. Looked up from germline, CDR1 is SGHAT and CDR2 is FQNNGV.

As for this clonotype: Here the CDR3 omits its conserved ending phenylalanine or tryptophan, so a read error is the likely source. The V gene is TRBV4-3, the J gene TRBJ1-1, with D maybe TRBD1 (5 bases). V lost 5 bases, J lost 3 bases, and 13 bases lay in between. This CDR3 region has 14 residues. Germline V gene data show CDR1 as LGHNA and CDR2 as YSLEER. The CDR3 DNA follows: TGCGCCAGCAGCACGGGGACCCACGACACTGAAGCTTTCTTG. Translation gives CASSTGTHDTEAFL.

This chain links TRBV6-2 or TRBV6-3 with TRBJ2-7, with 8 nucleotides matching TRBD2. CDR1 is MNHEY, CDR2 SVGEGT, per germline. J was trimmed by 4 bases and V by 8 bases; bases with no gene match: 13. This CDR3 is built from 15 residues. The CDR3 here is CASCRAGATEYEQYF. The CDR3 DNA reads TGTGCCAGCTGTCGAGCGGGGGCCACAGAGTACGAGCAGTACTTC.

A few counts support this clonotype. The chain joins TRBV11-2 to TRBJ2-7; D tentatively fits TRBD1 or TRBD2 (5 bases each). The CDR3 length is 14 residues. Trimming cost V 1 base and J 3 bases, with 10 bases left between them. CDR1 is SGHAT, CDR2 FQNNGV, per germline. For the CDR3, the DNA is TGTGCCAGCAGCTTAGTCGGGACCCGCTACGAGCAGTACTTC. Translation: CASSLVGTRYEQYF.

Concerning this clonotype: A much larger clone is a single base away; this may be a read error. The chain is built from TRBV7-2 and TRBJ2-1; D tentatively reads TRBD1 or TRBD2 (5 bases each). Per the germline V gene, CDR1 is SGHTA and CDR2 is FQGNSA. This CDR3 comprises 14 residues. CDR3: CSSSLAFFRDEQFF. In nucleotides, the CDR3 is TGTTCCAGCAGCTTAGCGTTCTTCAGGGATGAGCAGTTCTTC. Drawing the rest from reference TRBV7-2 and TRBJ2-1, the complete variable domain is GAGVSQSPSNKVTEKGKDVELRCDPISGHTALYWYRQSLGQGLEFLIYFQGNSAPDKSGLPSDRFSAERTGGSVSTLTIQRTQQEDSAVYLCSSSLAFFRDEQFFGPGTRLTVL.

With respect to this clonotype: Just one base apart from a much larger clone, this may be a read error. The chain combines TRBV12-3 or TRBV12-4 with TRBJ1-1, with D perhaps TRBD1 (6 bases). The CDR3 is 15 residues long. The CDR3 bases are TGTGCCAGCAGTCACCCCCAGGGGATTGACACTGGAGCTTTCTTT. It yields the protein CASSHPQGIDTGAFF.

CDR3 region: CASSPGGGQGKDEQYF. The CDR3 coding sequence is TGTGCCAGCAGCCCTGGGGGCGGACAGGGTAAGGACGAGCAGTACTTC. The gene calls are TRBV7-2 and TRBJ2-7; 8 positions agree with TRBD1. The length of the CDR3 is 16 residues. Germline V CDR1 and CDR2: SGHTA, FQGNSA. The V and J ends lost 5 bases and 5 bases, in that order; junction bases with no gene match: 14.

The chain joins TRBV19 to TRBJ2-3, with TRBD2 matching over 7 bases. CDR3 length: 13 amino acids. In germline, CDR1 is LNHDA, CDR2 SQIVND (reference sequence). The junction had 0 bases not matched to a gene; V was cut back by 2 bases and J by 4 bases. CDR3 sequence (DNA): TGTGCCAGTAGTATACTAGCGGCAGATACGCAGTATTTT. Protein: CASSILAADTQYF.

The chain is built from TRBV3-1 and TRBJ1-2; D possibly corresponds to TRBD1 (6 bases). The CDR3 consists of 13 residues. Germline V gene data show CDR1 as LGHDT and CDR2 as YNNKEL (reference sequence). V gave up 1 base and J gave up 8 bases, with 11 bases separating them. CDR3 protein: CASSQASTGGYTF. As DNA, the CDR3 is TGTGCCAGCAGCCAAGCGTCGACAGGCGGCTACACCTTC.

This clonotype was observed at least ten times. The conserved phenylalanine or tryptophan is not found at the CDR3 terminus, so this likely reflects a read error. It is unclear where the CDR3 begins or ends on the DNA, so no DNA is shown, and the CDR3 is as TCRdb lists it. The chain recombines TRBV7-2 with TRBJ2-3; the table's D call, TRBD1, has no DNA check behind it. The CDR3 length is 13 residues, termini included. Germline-derived CDR1 and CDR2 are SGHTA and FQGNSA. The CDR3 here is CASSLDFTSSPQS.

This clonotype turned up a few times. This rearrangement joins TRBV6-2 or TRBV6-3 to TRBJ2-7, with 7 nucleotides matching TRBD2. The CDR3 is made up of 15 amino acids. CDR1 MNHEY and CDR2 SVGEGT come from the germline V gene. The V gene end was trimmed by 6 bases and the J gene end by 3 bases; junction bases not matched to a gene: 11. The CDR3 bases are TGTGCCAGCAGAGCGTCCCAGGGAGGGGTCTACGAGCAGTACTTC. This sequence encodes CASRASQGGVYEQYF.

This rearrangement joins TRBV6-8 to TRBJ1-1; 11 positions match TRBD1. The V gene end was trimmed by 6 bases and the J gene end by 7 bases; junction bases not matched to a gene: 7. This CDR3 spans 14 amino acids. Germline lookup yields CDR1 MNHGY and CDR2 SAAAGT. CDR3 nucleotide sequence: TGTGCCAGCAGCACTGGGACAGGGGGTGTTGAAGCTTTCTTT. Protein sequence: CASSTGTGGVEAFF.

This clonotype came up a few times. The V gene is TRBV7-2, the J gene TRBJ1-2; 11 positions agree with TRBD1. CDR1 and CDR2 from the germline V gene are SGHTA and FQGNSA. This CDR3 is built from 18 residues. V lost 4 bases to trimming and J lost 2 bases; unmatched junction nucleotides: 12. CDR3 coding DNA: TGTGCCAGCAGCTCCGTGGGGACAGGGGGTGAAACCAACTATGGCTACACCTTC. This codes for CASSSVGTGGETNYGYTF.

The table lists this clonotype with a count of one. The gene calls are TRBV5-6 and TRBJ1-1, with no clear D. The CDR3 consists of 15 residues. CDR1 and CDR2 (germline): SGHDT, YYEEEE. V was cut by 5 bases and J by 0 bases, with 14 bases left in between. In nucleotides, the CDR3 is TGTGCCAGCAGTGCAAGGTTTCTCATGAACACTGAAGCTTTCTTT. Translation gives CASSARFLMNTEAFF.

The chain uses TRBV12-3 or TRBV12-4 and TRBJ2-5; D call uncertain. The CDR3 sequence is 14 residues long. The V and J ends lost 1 base and 4 bases respectively, with 10 bases between them. For the CDR3, the DNA is TGTGCCAGCAGTTTAGGCACCCTGGGAGAGACCCAGTACTTC. This sequence encodes CASSLGTLGETQYF.

This clonotype was seen a handful of times. CDR3 in amino acids: CASSFRPPNTEAFF. CDR3 in DNA: TGTGCCAGCAGTTTCAGGCCCCCGAACACTGAAGCTTTCTTT. The rearrangement joins TRBV6-2 or TRBV6-3 to TRBJ1-1; unclear D gene. Germline assignment: CDR1 MNHEY and CDR2 SVGEGT. V lost 4 bases to trimming and J lost 1 base, with 10 bases between them. The CDR3 is 14 amino acids.

This chain links TRBV27 with TRBJ2-1; D is uncertain. The CDR3 is 15 residues long. Trimming removed 5 bases at V and 0 bases at J, with 11 bases between. The germline gives CDR1 MNHEY, CDR2 SMNVEV (reference sequence). CDR3 in amino acids: CASSPLGSSYNEQFF. In DNA form, the CDR3 reads TGTGCCAGCAGTCCCTTGGGAAGCTCCTACAATGAGCAGTTCTTC.

This clonotype was detected ten times or more. V is TRBV7-2 and J is TRBJ2-5; no definite D call. The V end lost 1 base, the J end lost 0 bases, and 6 bases lay between the germline ends. Germline CDR1 and CDR2: SGHTA and FQGNSA. The CDR3 has 14 residues. The CDR3, as DNA: TGTGCCAGCAGCTTAGTCACGGACCAAGAGACCCAGTACTTC. Its translation: CASSLVTDQETQYF.

Notes on this clonotype: A read error may produce the germline difference seen at one junction end. The V gene is TRBV7-8, the J gene TRBJ2-1, with a tentative D call TRBD1 (6 bases). The CDR3 is 15 amino acids. The V gene's germline CDR1 is SGHVS and CDR2 FQNEAQ. Written as DNA, the CDR3 is TGTGCTAGCATCCCCAGCCTACCACAGGGCGGTGAGCAGTTCTTC. Translated, it gives CASIPSLPQGGEQFF.

This clonotype has only a few counts. CDR3 sequence reads: CASSLAIRGRETQYF. CDR3 in DNA: TGTGCCAGCAGCCTCGCAATCCGGGGGCGGGAGACCCAGTACTTC. The rearrangement joins TRBV7-2 to TRBJ2-5; possibly TRBD1 or TRBD2 for D (6 bases each). Trimming left V 5 bases short and J 5 bases short, with 18 bases between. CDR3 length equals 15 residues. From germline, CDR1 is SGHTA and CDR2 FQGNSA.

The chain carries TRBV5-4 and TRBJ2-7, with 9 bases lining up with TRBD1. J lost 5 bases, V lost 1 base, and 7 bases had no gene match. CDR3 length equals 15 residues. Per germline, CDR1 SGHNT and CDR2 YYREEE (reference sequence). DNA of the CDR3: TGTGCCAGCAGCTTGCGGACAGGGGTTTTCGACGAGCAGTACTTC. Its protein product is CASSLRTGVFDEQYF.

This clonotype has a count of ten or more. The chain carries TRBV7-6 and TRBJ2-5; D may be TRBD2 (5 bases). The CDR3 is 14 residues long. CDR1 and CDR2 (germline): SGHVS, FNYEAQ. V dropped 4 bases and J dropped 1 base, with 10 bases sitting between them. CDR3 coding DNA: TGTGCCAGCAGCTCTCTAGCAGTCCAAGAGACCCAGTACTTC. Translated, it gives CASSSLAVQETQYF.

As for this clonotype: Germline and junction disagree at one end, which may indicate a read error. This chain links TRBV11-2 with TRBJ1-1, with D possibly TRBD1 on 6 matching bases. The germline CDR1 and CDR2 sequences are SGHAT and FQNNGV. The CDR3 extends over 13 amino acids. The CDR3 is CASRRDMNPEAFF. CDR3 coding DNA: TGTGCCAGCCGCAGGGACATGAACCCTGAAGCTTTCTTT.

This clonotype was counted between two and nine times. The chain links TRBV4-2 to TRBJ2-6; no definite D call. Per germline, CDR1 LGHNA and CDR2 YNFKEQ. Trimming cost V 0 bases and J 2 bases, with 5 bases left between them. The CDR3 length is 15 residues. In DNA form, the CDR3 reads TGTGCCAGCAGCCAAGAAGGGACTGGGGCCAACGTCCTGACTTTC. Translated, it gives CASSQEGTGANVLTF.

The V gene is TRBV19, the J gene TRBJ2-6, with D perhaps matching TRBD1 (6 bases). The CDR3 spans 17 residues. Germline lookup yields CDR1 LNHDA and CDR2 SQIVND (reference sequence). V gave up 3 bases and J gave up 4 bases, with 16 bases separating them. As DNA, the CDR3 is TGTGCCAGTAGTATCCGACAGGCGTTACCGGGGGCCAACGTCCTGACTTTC. Translation gives CASSIRQALPGANVLTF. The entire variable domain, with the rest obtained from reference TRBV19 and TRBJ2-6, is as follows: DGGITQSPKYLFRKEGQNVTLSCEQNLNHDAMYWYRQDPGQGLRLIYYSQIVNDFQKGDIAEGYSVSREKKESFPLTVTSAQKNPTAFYLCASSIRQALPGANVLTFGAGSRLTVL.